The entry below describes one TCR beta chain. This clone's antigen is unknown. Base qualities are not at hand, and no much larger clone is one base apart. Libraries were made using RT-PCR. TCRdb names Illumina HiSeq 2500 as the instrument used. TCRdb trimmed public reads at Q25 via fastp, called clones via MiXCR and kept in-frame beta chains. Records with the same CDR3 protein are collapsed into one entry carrying the most frequent genes and DNA. The sample records around 200,000 distinct CDR3 sequences, 7.5% to 10% of which are singletons. The ten largest clones capture approximately 11% of the sample. This sample was taken from a study of response to subunit inactivated influenza vaccine listed by TCRdb under 2018. Broadly, across the study: To follow how T cells responded to a trivalent subunit inactivated influenza vaccine, the researchers relied on deep quantitative profiling of the T cell receptor repertoire.

Here is what the overall study found, with its caveats: According to the authors, only a limited number of new T cells may be recruited by each seasonal influenza vaccination.

The starting material was non-naive T cells sorted from PBMCs, obtained on the day of vaccination. This specimen's cell subset or site label, interpreted: memory T cell fraction. This receptor was taken from a man aged 50 or older who received an inactivated influenza vaccine. Donor details come from another sample of the same person, matched by shared clones.

The CDR3 region reads CATSRDRTGANTGELFF. The DNA sequence is as follows: TGTGCCACCAGCAGAGATAGGACAGGAGCGAACACCGGGGAGCTGTTTTTT. This receptor chain uses TRBV15 and TRBJ2-2; TRBD1 matches 7 bases in the middle. For this chain, trimming is 0 bases at the V end and 0 bases at the J end, and the number of junction bases without a gene match is 4. The CDR3 numbers 17 residues from cysteine through phenylalanine. The only DNA kept is the CDR3, 51 bases in frame from the first base. CDR1 and CDR2 are drawn from the germline V gene (reference sequence): LNHNV, YYDKDF.